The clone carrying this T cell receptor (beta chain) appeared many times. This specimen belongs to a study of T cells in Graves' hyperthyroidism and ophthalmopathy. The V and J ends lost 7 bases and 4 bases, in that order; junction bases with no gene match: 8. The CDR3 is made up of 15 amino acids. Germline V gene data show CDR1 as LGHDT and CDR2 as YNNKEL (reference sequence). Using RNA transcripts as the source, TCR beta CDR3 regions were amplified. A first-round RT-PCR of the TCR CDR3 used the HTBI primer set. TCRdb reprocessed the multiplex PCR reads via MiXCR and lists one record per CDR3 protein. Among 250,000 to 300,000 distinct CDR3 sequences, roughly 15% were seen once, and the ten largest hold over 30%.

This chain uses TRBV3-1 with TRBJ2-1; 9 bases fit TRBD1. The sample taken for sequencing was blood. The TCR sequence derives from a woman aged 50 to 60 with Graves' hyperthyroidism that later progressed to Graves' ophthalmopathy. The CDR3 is CASNPGTGKYNEQFF. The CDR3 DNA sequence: TGTGCCAGCAACCCCGGGACAGGGAAATACAATGAGCAGTTCTTC.